A single sample is the source of the 30 T cell receptor beta chains below, sequenced in a study of T cells after posttransplantation cyclophosphamide. TCRdb's table, derived via immunoSEQ multiplex PCR, lists solely in-frame clones and lacks some. The sample shows under 25,000 clones, none of them appearing just once. The sequenced sample consisted of PBMCs. Receptors originate from a woman aged 55-69 years in good health, CMV-negative, and a related stem cell transplant donor.

This clone appeared many times. This sequence joins TRBV10-1 and TRBJ2-3; no firm D call. Germline values: CDR1 WNHNN, CDR2 SYGVQD (reference sequence). Trimming took 6 bases from V and 5 from J, leaving 9 bases between them. This CDR3 region has 12 residues. In DNA, the CDR3 is TGCGCCAGCAGACTTAGAGGAGATACGCAGTATTTT. Amino acids: CASRLRGDTQYF.

This clone was observed at least ten times. V usage is TRBV7-2 and J usage is TRBJ1-6; D not certain. Trimming removed 0 bases from V and 9 bases from J, with 12 bases in between. Per the germline V gene, CDR1 is SGHTA and CDR2 is FQGNSA. This CDR3 spans 15 amino acids. CDR3 protein: CASSLAAYWASPLHF. As DNA, the CDR3 is TGTGCCAGCAGCTTAGCGGCCTATTGGGCTTCACCCCTCCACTTT.

This clone has at least ten counts. The J gene is TRBJ2-3, the V gene TRBV14, with TRBD1 matching 8 bases. CDR3 length equals 14 residues. V lost 0 bases, J lost 5 bases, and 1 base stayed unmatched. Germline V gene data show CDR1 as SGHDN and CDR2 as FVKESK. The CDR3 region is CASSQEQGGDTQYF. CDR3 coding DNA: TGTGCCAGCAGCCAAGAACAGGGGGGAGATACGCAGTATTTT.

This clone has only a few counts. The chain joins TRBV29-1 to TRBJ2-5; 7 bases line up with TRBD1. This CDR3 has 14 amino acids. The germline gives CDR1 SQVTM, CDR2 ANQGSEA. Germline trimming cut 5 bases from V and 4 bases from J; bases unmatched to any gene: 10. CDR3 DNA sequence: TGCAGCGTTCGCCTGACAGGGTTCGGAGAGACCCAGTACTTC. Protein: CSVRLTGFGETQYF.

In its sample, this clone was seen many times. This chain connects TRBV9 to TRBJ2-1; a weak D match, TRBD2 (7 bases). The CDR3 has 15 amino acids. Trimming left V 0 bases short and J 4 bases short, with 11 bases between. Per the germline V gene, CDR1 is SGDLS and CDR2 is YYNGEE. Here the CDR3 reads CASSVEGGGYNEQFF. In nucleotides, the CDR3 is TGTGCCAGCAGCGTAGAAGGGGGGGGGTACAATGAGCAGTTCTTC.

This chain connects TRBV5-1 to TRBJ2-1; 12 bases line up with TRBD2. This CDR3 has 15 residues. CDR1 is SGHRS, CDR2 YFSETQ, per germline. After removal of 7 bases from V and 7 bases from J, the junction contained 9 bases not matched to a gene. As DNA, the CDR3 is TGCGCCAGCCGGGAGGGACTAGCGGGCGAGAATGAGCAGTTCTTC. Translation: CASREGLAGENEQFF.

This clone was counted a few times. This chain links TRBV7-6 with TRBJ2-5; 11 bases are shared with TRBD2. V shed 5 bases and J 4 bases; nucleotides not matched to a gene: 3. CDR1 SGHVS and CDR2 FNYEAQ come from the germline V gene. The CDR3 covers 14 residues. CDR3 in amino acids: CASSLTSGGETQYF. The CDR3 DNA is TGTGCCAGCAGCCTAACTAGCGGGGGAGAGACCCAGTACTTC.

This clone was observed at least ten times. The rearrangement uses TRBV6-1 and TRBJ2-1; the D gene is possibly TRBD2 (5 bases). This CDR3 comprises 14 residues. Trimming removed 8 bases at V and 4 bases at J, with 15 bases between. Germline lookup yields CDR1 MNHNS and CDR2 SASEGT. For the CDR3, the DNA is TGTGCCAGCGCCTGGGGAGCATCTTACAATGAGCAGTTCTTC. Translating gives CASAWGASYNEQFF.

This clone was counted ten times or more. The V gene is TRBV27, the J gene TRBJ1-1, with a weak D call TRBD1 (5 bases). Germline values: CDR1 MNHEY, CDR2 SMNVEV (reference sequence). This CDR3 has 14 amino acids. V was pared by 6 bases and J by 0 bases, with 11 bases between. The CDR3 region has the DNA TGTGCCAGCAGAACAGGCGGTATGAACACTGAAGCTTTCTTT. Translated, it gives CASRTGGMNTEAFF.

The table lists this clone with many counts. V gene TRBV19 combines with J gene TRBJ1-3, with D unclear. The CDR3 runs 13 residues. The germline V gene has CDR1 LNHDA and CDR2 SQIVND (reference sequence). Trimming removed 3 bases at V and 1 base at J, with 4 bases between. The chain's CDR3 is CASSIISGNTIYF. CDR3 bases: TGTGCCAGTAGTATCATTTCTGGAAACACCATATATTTT.

This clone has at least ten counts. The rearrangement uses TRBV2 and TRBJ2-7, with a weak D call TRBD1 (6 bases). The CDR3 is 15 amino acids. Looked up from germline, CDR1 is SNHLY and CDR2 is FYNNEI. V lost 2 bases, J lost 2 bases, and 13 bases lay in between. The CDR3 DNA reads TGTGCCAGCAGTGAACAGGGGTTTAGGGCCTACGAGCAGTACTTC. Translation gives CASSEQGFRAYEQYF.

The chain joins TRBV7-9 to TRBJ2-1, with TRBD1 matching over 7 bases. The CDR3 loop spans 15 amino acids. The junction had 8 bases not matched to a gene; V was cut back by 5 bases and J by 4 bases. Looked up from germline, CDR1 is SEHNR and CDR2 is FQNEAQ (reference sequence). CDR3 nucleotides: TGTGCCAGCAGCGCCGCCGTGGGACAGTACAATGAGCAGTTCTTC. It is translated as CASSAAVGQYNEQFF.

This clone has ten or more counts. The genes are TRBV19 and TRBJ1-4; 9 positions match TRBD1. Germline CDR1 is LNHDA and CDR2 is SQIVND (reference sequence). The CDR3 runs to 17 residues. The V and J ends lost 3 bases and 5 bases, in that order; junction bases with no gene match: 10. CDR3: CASSMLGVGTGNEKLFF. The CDR3 DNA follows: TGTGCCAGTAGTATGCTGGGCGTCGGGACAGGGAATGAAAAACTGTTTTTT.

This clone was found many times. CDR3 amino acids: CATSRDLLGLAGPTSYNEQFF. The CDR3 bases are TGTGCCACCAGCAGAGATCTTTTGGGACTAGCGGGACCCACATCCTACAATGAGCAGTTCTTC. V and J are TRBV15 and TRBJ2-1; 13 positions agree with TRBD2. The CDR3 covers 21 residues. The germline V gene has CDR1 LNHNV and CDR2 YYDKDF (reference sequence). Trimming at V came to 0 bases and at J to 1 base, leaving 12 bases not matched to a gene.

This chain links TRBV5-1 with TRBJ1-2, with 8 bases identical to TRBD1. CDR1 and CDR2 (germline): SGHRS, YFSETQ. CDR3 length: 14 amino acids. V lost 5 bases, J lost 6 bases, and 9 bases stayed unmatched. The CDR3 loop reads CASRLRTGTDGYTF. The CDR3, as DNA: TGCGCCAGCAGATTGAGGACAGGGACTGATGGCTACACCTTC.

Ten or more counts support this clone. The J gene is TRBJ1-5, the V gene TRBV2; 10 positions match TRBD1. Germline CDR1 SNHLY, CDR2 FYNNEI. CDR3 length: 16 amino acids. Trimming took 5 bases from V and 7 from J; bases not matched to a gene: 11. CDR3 region: CASSSQTGGRFQPQHF. CDR3 DNA sequence: TGTGCCAGCAGTTCCCAGACAGGGGGCAGGTTCCAGCCCCAGCATTTT.

There are a few counts of this clone. This sequence joins TRBV7-9 and TRBJ1-1; the match to TRBD1 covers 8 bases. Trimming cost V 4 bases and J 4 bases; bases outside gene matches: 5. Per the germline V gene, CDR1 is SEHNR and CDR2 is FQNEAQ (reference sequence). This CDR3 has 14 residues. CDR3 nucleotide sequence: TGTGCCAGCAGCTCAGGGGGCGCCCTCACTGAAGCTTTCTTT. Encoded protein: CASSSGGALTEAFF.

This clone was recorded many times. The chain uses TRBV7-2 and TRBJ2-1, with a possible D match to TRBD2 (5 bases). Germline CDR1 is SGHTA and CDR2 is FQGNSA. The V end was cut by 0 bases, the J end by 9 bases, with 6 bases between. CDR3 length: 12 residues. The CDR3 region is CASSLAGVEQFF. The CDR3 DNA follows: TGTGCCAGCAGCTTAGCCGGGGTTGAGCAGTTCTTC.

Many counts were recorded for this clone. This sequence joins TRBV4-2 and TRBJ2-7, with TRBD1 matching over 10 bases. Per germline, CDR1 LGHNA and CDR2 YNFKEQ. This CDR3 region has 15 residues. The V gene end was trimmed by 1 base and the J gene end by 4 bases; junction bases not matched to a gene: 4. The CDR3 DNA is TGTGCCAGCAGCCAAGTTCCGGGACAGGGGTACGAGCAGTACTTC. This gives the protein CASSQVPGQGYEQYF.

This clone was counted many times. This sequence joins TRBV7-2 and TRBJ1-2; 11 positions match TRBD1. The CDR3 has 13 residues. The germline V gene has CDR1 SGHTA and CDR2 FQGNSA. V was pared by 5 bases and J by 6 bases, with 2 bases of the junction left unmatched. The CDR3 region has the DNA TGTGCCAGCAGCCGGACAGGGGGCGATGGCTACACCTTC. Translating gives CASSRTGGDGYTF. The complete variable domain, with remaining parts taken from reference TRBV7-2 and TRBJ1-2, reads GAGVSQSPSNKVTEKGKDVELRCDPISGHTALYWYRQSLGQGLEFLIYFQGNSAPDKSGLPSDRFSAERTGGSVSTLTIQRTQQEDSAVYLCASSRTGGDGYTFGSGTRLTVV.

This clone was detected many times. The rearrangement joins TRBV4-1 to TRBJ2-1; D unclear. Trimming took 0 bases from V and 1 from J, leaving 7 bases between them. Per germline, CDR1 MGHRA and CDR2 YSYEKL. There are 15 residues in the CDR3. Here the CDR3 DNA reads TGCGCCAGCAGCCAAGATACGCTATCCTACAATGAGCAGTTCTTC. Protein sequence: CASSQDTLSYNEQFF.

This clone appeared many times. The chain uses TRBV11-2 and TRBJ2-2; D is possibly TRBD1 (5 bases). Germline CDR1 SGHAT, CDR2 FQNNGV. V lost 4 bases, J lost 4 bases, and 13 bases lay in between. The CDR3 covers 15 residues. This CDR3 reads CASSSLGRRTGELFF. The CDR3 nucleotides read TGTGCCAGCAGCTCCCTGGGGCGCCGCACCGGGGAGCTGTTTTTT.

This clone occurred many times. J is TRBJ1-2 and V is TRBV7-6, with a weak D call TRBD1 (6 bases). Trimming stripped 3 bases from V and 5 bases from J, with 25 bases between. Germline CDR1 and CDR2: SGHVS and FNYEAQ. This CDR3 has 18 amino acids. The CDR3 coding sequence is TGTGCCAGCAGCTTTGGGCCCCCTGACAAGGGAGGGACATATGGCTACACCTTC. Encoded protein: CASSFGPPDKGGTYGYTF.

This clone was counted ten times or more. V is TRBV29-1 and J is TRBJ2-4; D gene unclear. This CDR3 is built from 14 residues. V was shortened by 5 bases and J by 0 bases, with 11 bases between the two germline ends. Germline V gene data show CDR1 as SQVTM and CDR2 as ANQGSEA. The CDR3 reads CSVRQNLAKNIQYF. DNA of the CDR3: TGCAGCGTTCGACAAAATCTAGCCAAAAACATTCAGTACTTC.

This clone turned up a few times. The J gene is TRBJ2-1, the V gene TRBV5-1, with D possibly matching TRBD2 (5 bases). In germline, CDR1 is SGHRS, CDR2 YFSETQ. This CDR3 spans 13 amino acids. V was trimmed by 7 bases and J by 6 bases, leaving 14 bases between them. DNA of the CDR3: TGCGCCAGCGGGGAGTCCCGGGGCAATGAGCAGTTCTTC. As protein: CASGESRGNEQFF. Using reference TRBV5-1 and TRBJ2-1 for the parts outside the CDR3, the full variable domain is KAGVTQTPRYLIKTRGQQVTLSCSPISGHRSVSWYQQTPGQGLQFLFEYFSETQRNKGNFPGRFSGRQFSNSRSEMNVSTLELGDSALYLCASGESRGNEQFFGPGTRLTVL.

This clone was observed many times. The chain combines TRBV4-3 with TRBJ1-2; a weak D match, TRBD1 (5 bases). Germline V gene data show CDR1 as LGHNA and CDR2 as YSLEER. The germline V and J ends were trimmed by 0 bases and 4 bases, with 12 bases remaining between them. This CDR3 spans 15 amino acids. CDR3 sequence: CASSQDPQGGYGYTF. The CDR3 region has the DNA TGCGCCAGCAGCCAAGATCCCCAGGGAGGCTATGGCTACACCTTC.

In this sample, this clone turned up many times. V usage is TRBV19 and J usage is TRBJ2-3; D is possibly TRBD2 (7 bases). Trimming cost V 4 bases and J 0 bases, with 14 bases left between them. Per germline, CDR1 LNHDA and CDR2 SQIVND (reference sequence). CDR3 size: 16 residues. CDR3 loop: CASSRQGRGSTDTQYF. CDR3 bases: TGTGCCAGTAGTAGGCAGGGGAGGGGTAGCACAGATACGCAGTATTTT.

This clone was observed a few times. The V gene is TRBV7-9, the J gene TRBJ2-5; 10 bases map to TRBD1. This CDR3 contains 15 residues. The ends lost 5 bases at V and 4 bases at J; junction bases unmatched: 7. CDR1 and CDR2 from the germline V gene are SEHNR and FQNEAQ (reference sequence). The CDR3 DNA reads as TGTGCCAGCAGCCCACGGGACAGGGGAGCAGAGACCCAGTACTTC. Its protein is CASSPRDRGAETQYF.

This clone has at least ten counts. The V and J genes are TRBV9 and TRBJ1-3; 8 bases are shared with TRBD1. Germline V gene data show CDR1 as SGDLS and CDR2 as YYNGEE. J lost 0 bases, V lost 4 bases, and 12 bases had no gene match. This CDR3 contains 18 residues. The CDR3 spells CASSLGTGQSISGNTIYF. CDR3 nucleotide sequence: TGTGCCAGCAGCTTAGGGACAGGCCAATCAATCTCTGGAAACACCATATATTTT.

This clone was recorded at least ten times. J is TRBJ2-1 and V is TRBV13; D may be TRBD1 (5 bases). V dropped 2 bases and J dropped 7 bases, with 9 bases sitting between them. The CDR3 is made up of 13 amino acids. In germline, CDR1 is PRHDT, CDR2 FYEKMQ (reference sequence). The CDR3 spells CASSLYQGNEQFF. The CDR3 coding sequence is TGTGCCAGCAGCTTATACCAGGGAAATGAGCAGTTCTTC.